The rows below give T cell receptor beta chains drawn from one sample of a study of T cell repertoires in ileal Crohn's disease. The data were produced by immunoSEQ multiplex PCR, yet TCRdb's version contains in-frame clones alone and is incomplete. The profile shows about 16,000 clones, approximately 72% of them singletons. The sequenced sample was ileal tissue. These receptors were obtained from an adult with Crohn's disease. The CDR3 runs from the conserved cysteine through the conserved F or W. D genes are given only for firm matches. The listing skips clone size in some rows; elsewhere it reads once, few, many or a size class.

>medium-sized|NA|TRBV6-6|TRBJ2-2
TGTGCCAGCTACAGGGCGAACACCGGGGAGCTGTTTTTT
CASYRANTGELFF
>NA|NA|TRBV28|TRBJ2-3
TGTGCCACCCGGTCCCTAAAACTCACAGATACGCAGTATTTT
CATRSLKLTDTQYF
>NA|TRBD1|TRBV2|TRBJ1-2
TGTGCCAGCAGTGAATTGAACAGGGGGCCTGGCTACACCTTC
CASSELNRGPGYTF
>NA|NA|TRBV11-2|TRBJ2-5
TGTGCCAGCAGCTTACATGAGACCCAGTACTTC
CASSLHETQYF
>NA|NA|TRBV19|TRBJ2-7
TGTGCCAGTAGCCGAGTCCTAGCCGACGAGCAGTACTTC
CASSRVLADEQYF
>NA|NA|TRBV7-8|TRBJ2-7
TGTGCCAGCAGCTTAGTGCCGGGTCTCAACGAGCAGTACTTC
CASSLVPGLNEQYF
>few|TRBD2|TRBV18|TRBJ2-3
TGTGCCAGCTCACGGACTCTAGCGGGGGCCGCAGATACGCAGTATTTT
CASSRTLAGAADTQYF
>NA|NA|TRBV7-9|TRBJ2-7
TGTGCCAGCAGCTTAGGAGGGATCTATTTGTCCGAGCAGTACTTC
CASSLGGIYLSEQYF
>NA|TRBD1|TRBV5-1|TRBJ2-2
TGCGCCAGCAGCCTGCCGACAGGGAGAACCGGGGAGCTGTTTTTT
CASSLPTGRTGELFF
>NA|NA|TRBV4-1|TRBJ1-1
TGCGCCAGCAGCGAATCACAGGGATGGATCACTGAAGCTTTCTTT
CASSESQGWITEAFF
>medium-sized|NA|TRBV28|TRBJ1-3
TGTGCCAGCAGTTTAGGGTTTACAGCTCAAGGAAACACCATATATTTT
CASSLGFTAQGNTIYF
>NA|TRBD2|TRBV4-1|TRBJ2-5
TGCGCCAGCAGCTTACAACCCGGCGGGGGGGCGGGTGAGACCCAGTACTTC
CASSLQPGGGAGETQYF
>NA|TRBD2|TRBV6-1|TRBJ2-7
TGTGCCAGCAGTGTACTAGCGTACTACTACGAGCAGTACTTC
CASSVLAYYYEQYF
>NA|TRBD2|TRBV19|TRBJ2-3
TGTGCCAGTAGTGTCCTACTAGCGGGAGGGTACACAGATACGCAGTATTTT
CASSVLLAGGYTDTQYF
>NA|NA|TRBV4-1|TRBJ2-7
TGCGCCAGCAGCCAAGATAGGTGGCAGGGGAACGAGCAGTACTTC
CASSQDRWQGNEQYF
>NA|NA|TRBV4-1|TRBJ2-3
TGCGCCAGCAGCCAACCAGGGTCAGATACGCAGTATTTT
CASSQPGSDTQYF
>few|NA|TRBV27|TRBJ1-2
TGTGCCAGCAGTTTATCTCCCCTCGGGGGGTTCTATGGCTACACCTTC
CASSLSPLGGFYGYTF
>NA|NA|TRBV9|TRBJ1-2
TGTGCCAGCAGCCTACCCCCAGGGGCTGGCTACACCTTC
CASSLPPGAGYTF
>NA|NA|TRBV20-1|TRBJ1-2
TGCAGTGCGCGAGACTATGGCTACACCTTC
CSARDYGYTF
>few|NA|TRBV7-9|TRBJ2-7
TGTGCCAGCAGCTTAAGACAGTACGAGCAGTACTTC
CASSLRQYEQYF
>NA|TRBD1|TRBV5-1|TRBJ2-1
TGCGCCAGCAGCCTCGGACAGGGCAATGAGCAGTTCTTC
CASSLGQGNEQFF
>NA|NA|TRBV4-1|TRBJ2-2
TGCGCCAGCAGCCAAGATCAAATCGGGGAGCTGTTTTTT
CASSQDQIGELFF
>few|NA|TRBV29-1|TRBJ2-2
TGCAGCGTAAAACCCGGAGCGTACACCGGGGAGCTGTTTTTT
CSVKPGAYTGELFF
>few|NA|TRBV6-5|TRBJ2-3
TGTGCCAGCAGTTACTCCGAGGGCACAGATACGCAGTATTTT
CASSYSEGTDTQYF
>NA|NA|TRBV19|TRBJ1-5
TGTGCCAGTAGTATCAGGGGCGGCAATCAGCCCCAGCATTTT
CASSIRGGNQPQHF
>NA|NA|TRBV7-8|TRBJ2-2
TGTGCCAGCAGCCGATCGGGACTGGCTAACACCGGGGAGCTGTTTTTT
CASSRSGLANTGELFF
>few|TRBD2|TRBV19|TRBJ2-7
TGTGCCAGTAGTATTGGACTAGCGGACTACGAGCAGTACTTC
CASSIGLADYEQYF
>NA|TRBD2|TRBV7-8|TRBJ2-1
TGTGCCAGCAGCAATCTAGCGGGGAGGAATGAGCAGTTCTTC
CASSNLAGRNEQFF
>NA|NA|TRBV5-1|TRBJ2-3
TGCGCCAGCAGCGGCCGAGGGAACTCTAGCAGACATACGCAGTATTTT
CASSGRGNSSRHTQYF
>NA|NA|TRBV5-1|TRBJ1-2
TGCGCCAGCAGCCCCGGACAGCCTTATGGCTACACCTTC
CASSPGQPYGYTF
>NA|TRBD2|TRBV27|TRBJ2-2
TGTGCCAGCAGTATTTCCGGGAGGCCTAACACCGGGGAGCTGTTTTTT
CASSISGRPNTGELFF
>NA|TRBD1|TRBV5-1|TRBJ2-5
TGCGCCAGCAGAGAATCAAGGGGGCGAGGGACCCAGTACTTC
CASRESRGRGTQYF
>NA|NA|TRBV28|TRBJ2-3
TGTGCCAGCAAGAGCCCTATGCGGGGACCAGATACGCAGTATTTT
CASKSPMRGPDTQYF
>NA|TRBD1|TRBV11-2|TRBJ1-1
TGTGCCAGCAGTTATCCTCTTCAGGGGGCGCGGGTCATGAACACTGAAGCTTTCTTT
CASSYPLQGARVMNTEAFF
>few|NA|TRBV5-4|TRBJ1-1
TGTGCCAGCAGCCAACCTACTGGGACACACACTGAAGCTTTCTTT
CASSQPTGTHTEAFF